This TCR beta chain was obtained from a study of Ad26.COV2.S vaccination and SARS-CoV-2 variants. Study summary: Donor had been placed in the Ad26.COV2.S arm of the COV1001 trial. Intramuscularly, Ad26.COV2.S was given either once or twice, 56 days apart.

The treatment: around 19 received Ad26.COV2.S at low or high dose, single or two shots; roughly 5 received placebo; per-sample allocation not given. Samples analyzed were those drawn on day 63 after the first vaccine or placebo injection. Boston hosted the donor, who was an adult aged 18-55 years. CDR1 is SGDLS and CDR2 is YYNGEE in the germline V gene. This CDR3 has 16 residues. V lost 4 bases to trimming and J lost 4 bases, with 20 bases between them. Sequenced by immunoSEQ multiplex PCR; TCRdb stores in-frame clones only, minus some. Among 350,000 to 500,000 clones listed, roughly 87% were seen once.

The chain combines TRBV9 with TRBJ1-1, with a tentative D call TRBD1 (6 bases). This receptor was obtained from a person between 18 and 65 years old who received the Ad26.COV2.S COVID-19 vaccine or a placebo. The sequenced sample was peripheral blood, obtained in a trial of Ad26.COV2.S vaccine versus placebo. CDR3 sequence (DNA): TGTGCCAGCAGCCCTCAGGAACAGGGCCTTAGCACTGAAGCTTTCTTT. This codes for CASSPQEQGLSTEAFF.